The entry below gives a single T cell receptor (beta chain) sequence along with its context. The antigen remains unidentified. The sample originates from a study of cytomegalovirus exposure and HLA in healthy donors. Whole-study results and caveats: The authors listed approximately 150 TCR beta chains as cytomegalovirus-associated. Evidence from a later analysis indicated that most CMV-associated TCR beta chains looked HLA-restricted.

PCR amplification relied on 60 Vbeta primers (plus 13 Jbeta primers). Sequenced by immunoSEQ multiplex PCR; TCRdb stores in-frame clones only, minus some. The data hold under 250,000 clones, with around 80% observed a single time. The sequence derives from a male donor in good health and CMV-seronegative. The source material was PBMCs.

CDR3 residues: CASSQDGRSGRGQGGETQYF. CDR3 in DNA: TGTGCCAGCAGCCAAGACGGGCGAAGCGGGAGGGGGCAAGGAGGAGAGACCCAGTACTTC. This rearrangement joins TRBV4-2 to TRBJ2-5, with TRBD2 matching over 10 bases. Germline CDR1 reads LGHNA; CDR2 reads YNFKEQ. The CDR3 sequence is 20 residues long. J gave up 4 bases and V 0 bases, and 17 bases lay outside the gene matches.